A single sample gave rise to the 14 T cell receptor beta chains below, sequenced in a study of blood T cell repertoires in COVID-19. The method was immunoSEQ multiplex PCR; TCRdb's version includes in-frame clones alone and lacks a portion of them. Counted here are around 250,000 clones, about 90% occurring once; the ten biggest clones make up about 5.9%. Sequenced: peripheral blood. These receptors all come from a man aged 55 to 70 with acute or convalescent COVID-19.

V is TRBV6-5 and J is TRBJ1-1, with TRBD1 identical over 8 bases. The CDR3 loop spans 16 amino acids. Unmatched junction bases numbered 8, after V lost 2 bases and J lost 3 bases. Germline CDR1 and CDR2: MNHEY and SVGAGI. The CDR3 DNA follows: TGTGCCAGCAGTTACACCCGGACAGGGTCCCACACTGAAGCTTTCTTT. Its protein product is CASSYTRTGSHTEAFF.

This clone was seen once. Additional DNA sequences in this sample encode the identical CDR3. The chain is built from TRBV29-1 and TRBJ2-7; D may be TRBD1 (5 bases). In germline, CDR1 is SQVTM, CDR2 ANQGSEA. Trimming left V 5 bases short and J 2 bases short, with 10 bases between. The CDR3 is 12 residues long. This CDR3 is CSVLQGPYEQYF. The CDR3 bases are TGCAGCGTTCTTCAGGGTCCCTACGAGCAGTACTTC.

As DNA, the CDR3 is TGTGCCAGCAGCTCCCGGGTCGACAACACCGGGGAGCTGTTTTTT. It specifies CASSSRVDNTGELFF. V usage is TRBV9 and J usage is TRBJ2-2; D not resolved. V was pared by 4 bases and J by 2 bases, with 12 bases between. The CDR3 loop spans 15 amino acids. The germline CDR1 and CDR2 sequences are SGDLS and YYNGEE.

Only a few counts were recorded for this clone. The V gene is TRBV2, the J gene TRBJ1-3; a possible D gene is TRBD1 (5 bases). The CDR3 length is 16 residues. The V gene lost 0 bases and the J gene lost 1 base, with 10 bases spanning the gap. Germline assignment: CDR1 SNHLY and CDR2 FYNNEI. The CDR3 coding sequence is TGTGCCAGCAGTGAAGCCTATGCAGGGTCTGGAAACACCATATATTTT. This codes for CASSEAYAGSGNTIYF.

V is TRBV28 and J is TRBJ2-7, with 12 bases lining up with TRBD2. Germline CDR1 is MDHEN and CDR2 is SYDVKM. This CDR3 has 16 residues. Trimming cost V 3 bases and J 0 bases; bases outside gene matches: 3. The CDR3 protein is CASSFSGLAGSYEQYF. The DNA of the CDR3 is TGTGCCAGCAGTTTCTCGGGACTAGCGGGCTCCTACGAGCAGTACTTC.

The chain links TRBV5-6 to TRBJ1-5, with 7 bases matching TRBD1. There are 15 residues in the CDR3. The J segment lost 4 bases and the V segment lost 0 bases, leaving 4 bases of the junction unmatched. Germline loops: CDR1 SGHDT, CDR2 YYEEEE. CDR3: CASSLGPTGNQPQHF. CDR3 in DNA: TGTGCCAGCAGCTTGGGACCGACAGGGAATCAGCCCCAGCATTTT.

V gene TRBV6-2 or TRBV6-3 combines with J gene TRBJ2-7; 9 nucleotides agree with TRBD1. Germline V lookup: CDR1 MNHEY, CDR2 SVGEGT. The CDR3 has 14 amino acids. Trimming took 6 bases from V and 3 from J; bases not matched to a gene: 6. The CDR3 coding sequence is TGTGCCAGCAGCCGTCCGACAGGGGGCTACGAGCAGTACTTC. Translation: CASSRPTGGYEQYF.

This clone was seen more than once but under ten times. The CDR3 is CASSLGDRGAQYF. CDR3 nucleotides: TGTGCCAGCAGCTTAGGGGACAGGGGCGCGCAGTACTTC. The chain combines TRBV7-9 with TRBJ2-7; the match to TRBD1 covers 10 bases. The germline gives CDR1 SEHNR, CDR2 FQNEAQ (reference sequence). The CDR3 totals 13 residues. J lost 9 bases, V lost 1 base, and 3 bases had no gene match.

V gene TRBV7-6 combines with J gene TRBJ1-2; a weak D match, TRBD1 (5 bases). The germline V gene encodes CDR1 SGHVS and CDR2 FNYEAQ. V lost 5 bases to trimming and J lost 0 bases, with 7 bases between them. CDR3 size: 13 residues. Here the CDR3 DNA reads TGTGCCAGCAGCCCCAGGGCTAACTATGGCTACACCTTC. It yields the protein CASSPRANYGYTF.

This sequence joins TRBV4-1 and TRBJ2-7, with TRBD2 identical over 11 bases. Germline V gene lookup returns CDR1 MGHRA and CDR2 YSYEKL. The CDR3 runs to 14 residues. With 6 bases clipped from V and 2 bases from J, the junction kept 3 bases outside the gene matches. The DNA for the CDR3 is TGCGCCAGCAGGATAGCGGGAGGGCCCTACGAGCAGTACTTC. Protein product: CASRIAGGPYEQYF.

Worth noting for this clone: This sample also contains other DNA sequences that code for the same CDR3. The V and J genes are TRBV29-1 and TRBJ1-1; 9 bases match TRBD1. This CDR3 spans 14 amino acids. Per the germline V gene, CDR1 is SQVTM and CDR2 is ANQGSEA. V lost 7 bases to trimming and J lost 1 base; unmatched junction nucleotides: 7. The CDR3 nucleotides are TGCAGCGGAGGGACAGGGAGGGGGAACACTGAAGCTTTCTTT. It codes for CSGGTGRGNTEAFF.

The chain uses TRBV18 and TRBJ2-7, with 9 bases fitting TRBD1. V gave up 3 bases and J gave up 6 bases; unmatched junction bases: 9. Per germline, CDR1 KGHSH and CDR2 LQKENI. The CDR3 runs to 15 residues. The CDR3 sequence: CASSPPGQGGGEQYF. CDR3 nucleotides: TGTGCCAGCTCACCTCCGGGACAGGGCGGTGGCGAGCAGTACTTC.

The chain joins TRBV6-5 to TRBJ2-2; a possible D gene is TRBD1 (5 bases). CDR1 is MNHEY, CDR2 SVGAGI, per germline. The CDR3 sequence is 15 residues long. The V gene lost 2 bases and the J gene lost 5 bases, with 12 bases spanning the gap. The CDR3 sequence is CASSYKGWGTGELFF. CDR3 nucleotide sequence: TGTGCCAGCAGTTACAAGGGGTGGGGAACCGGGGAGCTGTTTTTT.

V and J are TRBV7-6 and TRBJ2-1; TRBD2 matches 13 bases. J gave up 0 bases and V 4 bases, and 6 bases lay outside the gene matches. Germline values: CDR1 SGHVS, CDR2 FNYEAQ. CDR3 length: 18 residues. DNA for the CDR3: TGTGCCAGCAGCTCGGGACTAGCGGGAACCGCCTCCTACAATGAGCAGTTCTTC. It encodes CASSSGLAGTASYNEQFF. The full variable domain, rest sourced from reference TRBV7-6 and TRBJ2-1, is GAGVSQSPRYKVTKRGQDVALRCDPISGHVSLYWYRQALGQGPEFLTYFNYEAQQDKSGLPNDRFSAERPEGSISTLTIQRTEQRDSAMYRCASSSGLAGTASYNEQFFGPGTRLTVL.